The clone carrying this TCR beta chain was observed at least ten times. What it recognizes is unknown. TCRdb redid the calling of the multiplex PCR reads with MiXCR, one entry per CDR3 protein. Found here are tens of thousands of distinct CDR3 sequences, 15% to 20% of them singletons; the top ten hold around 2.5%. Breast cancer patients provided tissue from their axillary draining lymph nodes. The data were obtained in a study of breast tumors, draining lymph nodes, adjacent tissues. Whole-study findings and limits: Data fit most tumor T cells coming from lymph node, expanding in tumor. Luminal-like breast cancer showed significantly higher tumor–nontumor repertoire similarity than basal-like. The lymph node origin of tumor T cells was framed as consistent with a hypothesis, not demonstrated. Compared with lymph nodes, tumors were less diverse; compared with nontumor tissue, more.

Germline assignment: CDR1 SGHTA and CDR2 FQGNSA. J gave up 4 bases and V 1 base, and 9 bases lay outside the gene matches. There are 16 residues in the CDR3. The chain uses TRBV7-2 and TRBJ2-5, with 7 bases fitting TRBD2. This TCR came from a female donor with breast cancer. Some clones in this sample may be carry-over from other donors' samples. What was sequenced was axillary lymph node tissue. In nucleotides, the CDR3 is TGTGCCAGCAGCTTAGTCGGCGGGAGCCCGCCAGAGACCCAGTACTTC. Its translation: CASSLVGGSPPETQYF.